The present entry profiles one T cell receptor (beta chain) with its context. Only in-frame clones appear in the TCRdb table, and some are missing; sequencing was by immunoSEQ multiplex PCR. The profile shows fewer than 500,000 clones, 80% to 90% of them singletons. This sample was taken from a study of blood T cell repertoires in COVID-19. The recovered donors of Cohort 3 showed two negative PCRs, clearance, or symptom resolution. The sequence was collected from a young man who had recovered from COVID-19. The sample taken for sequencing was PBMCs or T cells enriched from blood (not recorded which).

CDR3 DNA: TGTGCCAGCAGTGGGACAAGCTCCTACGAGCAGTACTTC. Amino acids: CASSGTSSYEQYF. The gene calls are TRBV14 and TRBJ2-7; a possible D gene is TRBD1 (6 bases). CDR3 length: 13 residues. Germline V gene data show CDR1 as SGHDN and CDR2 as FVKESK. Trimming took 6 bases from V and 0 from J, leaving 9 bases between them.